This note documents a single T cell receptor (beta chain) sequence. Its antigen remains unidentified. The data were taken from a study of T cell responses to AZD1222 COVID-19 vaccine. Study summary: Pooled in the analysis were second doses at about 4 or about 12 weeks.

The V gene lost 5 bases and the J gene lost 0 bases, with 17 bases spanning the gap. CDR3 length: 16 amino acids. Germline values: CDR1 SGDLS, CDR2 YYNGEE. Notes on the study in general: Regions left unmutated in variants are reportedly the target of nearly half of spike-specific TCRs. Spike-specific TCR depth and breadth grew after two AZD1222 doses. Sampled repertoires all dated from after the peak T cell response.

Assay used: immunoSEQ multiplex PCR; TCRdb lists only in-frame clones, some missing. The sample shows approximately 120,000 clones, nearly 95% of them seen only once. The V call is TRBV9, the J call TRBJ1-1; D possibly corresponds to TRBD1 (5 bases). The receptor's source is an adult in good health. The sample in question was peripheral blood, obtained on day 0 of AZD1222 vaccination. The CDR3 nucleotides read TGTGCCAGCAGTCCTCGGAGGGGCTTGTTGAACACTGAAGCTTTCTTT. It encodes CASSPRRGLLNTEAFF.